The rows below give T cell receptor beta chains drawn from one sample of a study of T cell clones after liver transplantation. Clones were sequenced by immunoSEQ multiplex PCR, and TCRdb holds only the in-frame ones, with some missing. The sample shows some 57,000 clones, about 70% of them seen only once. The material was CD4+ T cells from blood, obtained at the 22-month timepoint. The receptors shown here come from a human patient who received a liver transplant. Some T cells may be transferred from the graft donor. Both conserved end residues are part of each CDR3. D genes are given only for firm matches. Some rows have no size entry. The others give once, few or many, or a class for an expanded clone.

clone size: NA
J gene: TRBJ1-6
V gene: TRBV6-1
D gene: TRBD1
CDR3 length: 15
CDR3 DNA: TGTGCCAGCAGTCTTCCGGGACAGGGAGAATCACCCCTCCACTTT
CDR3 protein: CASSLPGQGESPLHF

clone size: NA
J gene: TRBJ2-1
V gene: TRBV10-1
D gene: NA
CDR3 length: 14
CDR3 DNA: TGCGCCAGCAGTGAGTCGACCACCCGGGGTGAGCAGTTCTTC
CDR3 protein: CASSESTTRGEQFF

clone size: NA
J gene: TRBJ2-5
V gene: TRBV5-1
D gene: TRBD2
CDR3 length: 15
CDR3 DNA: TGCGCCAGCAGCTTGGGGACTAGGGAGGGGGAGACCCAGTACTTC
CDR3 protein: CASSLGTREGETQYF

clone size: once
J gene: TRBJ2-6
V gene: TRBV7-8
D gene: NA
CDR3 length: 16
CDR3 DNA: TGTGCCAGCAGCTTAGGAGGGGGCTCTGGGGCCAACGTCCTGACTTTC
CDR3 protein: CASSLGGGSGANVLTF

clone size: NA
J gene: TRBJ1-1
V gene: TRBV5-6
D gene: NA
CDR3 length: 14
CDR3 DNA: TGTGCCAGCAGCTTGGTGGGGTTTAACACTGAAGCTTTCTTT
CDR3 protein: CASSLVGFNTEAFF

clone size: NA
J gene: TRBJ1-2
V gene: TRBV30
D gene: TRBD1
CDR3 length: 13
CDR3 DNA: TGTGCCTGGACCCTAGACAGGGGAGGTGGCTACACCTTC
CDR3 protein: CAWTLDRGGGYTF

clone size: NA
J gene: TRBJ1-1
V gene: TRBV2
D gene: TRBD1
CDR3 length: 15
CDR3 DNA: TGTGCCAGCAGTTTAGACAGGGTTGGTTTCACTGAAGCTTTCTTT
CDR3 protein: CASSLDRVGFTEAFF

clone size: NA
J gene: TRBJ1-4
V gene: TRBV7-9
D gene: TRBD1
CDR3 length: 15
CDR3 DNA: TGTGCCAGCAGCTTCGGACAGGGGGAAAATGAAAAACTGTTTTTT
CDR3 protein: CASSFGQGENEKLFF

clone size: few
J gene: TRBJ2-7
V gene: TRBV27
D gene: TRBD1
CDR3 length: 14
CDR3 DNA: TGTGCCAGCAGATGGGACAGGGACTCCTACGAGCAGTACTTC
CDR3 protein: CASRWDRDSYEQYF

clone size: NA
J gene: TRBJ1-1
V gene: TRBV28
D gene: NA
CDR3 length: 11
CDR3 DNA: TGTGCCAGCACCGAAACGGGGTCGGTCTATTTT
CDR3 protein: CASTETGSVYF

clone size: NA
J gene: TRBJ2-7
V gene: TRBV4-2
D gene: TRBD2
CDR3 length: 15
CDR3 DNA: TGTGCCAGCAGCCGGGGGACTAGCGGAACCTACGAGCAGTACTTC
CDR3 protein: CASSRGTSGTYEQYF

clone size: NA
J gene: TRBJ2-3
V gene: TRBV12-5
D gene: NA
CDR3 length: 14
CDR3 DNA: TGTGCTAGTGGGGACCTCCAAGTGGCAGATACGCAGTATTTT
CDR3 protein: CASGDLQVADTQYF

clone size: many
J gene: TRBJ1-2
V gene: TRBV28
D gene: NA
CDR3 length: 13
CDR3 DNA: TGTGCCAGCAGTCCTCCAATTAACTATGGCTACACCTTC
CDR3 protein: CASSPPINYGYTF

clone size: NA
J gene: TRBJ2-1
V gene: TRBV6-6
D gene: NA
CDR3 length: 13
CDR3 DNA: TGTGCCAGCAGTTTGGACATTATTGATGAGCAGTTCTTC
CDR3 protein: CASSLDIIDEQFF

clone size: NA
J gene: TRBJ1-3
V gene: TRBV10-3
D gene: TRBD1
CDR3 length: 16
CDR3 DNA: TGTGCCATCAGCGACAGGGGCCAAAGCTCTGGAAACACCATATATTTT
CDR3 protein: CAISDRGQSSGNTIYF

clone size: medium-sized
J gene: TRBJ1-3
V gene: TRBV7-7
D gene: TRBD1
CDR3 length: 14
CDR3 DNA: TGTGCCAGCAGCTCAGGGGGCTCTGGAAACACCATATATTTT
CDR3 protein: CASSSGGSGNTIYF

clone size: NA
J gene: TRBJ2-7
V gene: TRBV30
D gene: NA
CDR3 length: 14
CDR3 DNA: TGTGCCTGGAGTGGATCCCAGGGGGGCTACGAGCAGTACTTC
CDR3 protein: CAWSGSQGGYEQYF

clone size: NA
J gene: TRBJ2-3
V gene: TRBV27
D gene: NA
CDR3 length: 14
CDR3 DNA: TGTGCCAGCAGTTTAGATAATGGGGGGCGTGGGCAGTATTTT
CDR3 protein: CASSLDNGGRGQYF

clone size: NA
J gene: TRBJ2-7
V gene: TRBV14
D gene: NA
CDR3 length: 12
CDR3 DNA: TGTGCCAGCAGCCCCCAGGGCTACGAGCAGTACTTC
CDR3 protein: CASSPQGYEQYF

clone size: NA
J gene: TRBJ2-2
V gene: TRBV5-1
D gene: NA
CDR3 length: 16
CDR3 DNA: TGCGCCAGCAGTTCCGGGACACGCGCGAACACCGGGGAGCTGTTTTTT
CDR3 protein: CASSSGTRANTGELFF

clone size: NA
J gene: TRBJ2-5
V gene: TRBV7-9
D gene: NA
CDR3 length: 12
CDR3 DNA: TGTGCCAGCAGCTTAGAAAAAGAGACCCAGTACTTC
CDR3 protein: CASSLEKETQYF

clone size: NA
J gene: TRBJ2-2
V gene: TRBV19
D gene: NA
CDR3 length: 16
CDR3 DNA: TGTGCCAGTAGTATACGATCTAGCGCGAACACCGGGGAGCTGTTTTTT
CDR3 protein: CASSIRSSANTGELFF

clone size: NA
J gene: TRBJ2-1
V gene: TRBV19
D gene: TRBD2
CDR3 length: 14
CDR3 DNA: TGTGCCAGTAGAGCGGGGGAGGCAGGGAATGAGCAGTTCTTC
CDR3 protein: CASRAGEAGNEQFF

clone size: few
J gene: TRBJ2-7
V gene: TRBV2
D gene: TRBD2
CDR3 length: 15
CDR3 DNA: TGTGCCAGCAGTGACCGGGCATCGGGAGGTAACGAGCAGTACTTC
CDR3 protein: CASSDRASGGNEQYF

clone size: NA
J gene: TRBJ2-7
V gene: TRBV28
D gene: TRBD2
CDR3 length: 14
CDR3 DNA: TGTGCCAGCAGTTTCCTTAGCGGGGGCGGCGAGCAGTACTTC
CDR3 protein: CASSFLSGGGEQYF

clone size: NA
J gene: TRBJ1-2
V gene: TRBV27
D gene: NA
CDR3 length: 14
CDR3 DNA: TGTGCCAGCAGTCCCCGTCAGGGGAACTATGGCTACACCTTC
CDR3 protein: CASSPRQGNYGYTF

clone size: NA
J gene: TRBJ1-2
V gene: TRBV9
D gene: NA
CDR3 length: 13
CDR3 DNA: TGTGCCAGCAGTGAGGGGACCAACTATGGCTACACCTTC
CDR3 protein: CASSEGTNYGYTF

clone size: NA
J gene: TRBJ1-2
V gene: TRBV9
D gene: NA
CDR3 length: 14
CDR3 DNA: TGTGCCAGCAGCGTAGATCCAGCTAACTATGGCTACACCTTC
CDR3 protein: CASSVDPANYGYTF

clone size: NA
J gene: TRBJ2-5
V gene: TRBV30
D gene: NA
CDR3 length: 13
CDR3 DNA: TGTGCCTGGAACGGGCGACCGCGGGAGACCCAGTACTTC
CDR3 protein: CAWNGRPRETQYF

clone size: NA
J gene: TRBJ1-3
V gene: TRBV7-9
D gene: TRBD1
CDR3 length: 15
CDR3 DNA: TGTGCCAGCAGCTTAGTGCCAGGGGGGACGGACACCATATATTTT
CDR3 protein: CASSLVPGGTDTIYF

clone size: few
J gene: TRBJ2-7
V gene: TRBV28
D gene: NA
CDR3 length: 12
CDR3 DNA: TGTGCCAGCGCTCGACAGTTCGACGAGCAGTACTTC
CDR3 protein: CASARQFDEQYF

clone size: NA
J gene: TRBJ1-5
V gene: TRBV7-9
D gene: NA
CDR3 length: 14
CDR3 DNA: TGTGCCAGCAGCTTAGGGGGGGCCGGTCAGCCCCAGCATTTT
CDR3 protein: CASSLGGAGQPQHF

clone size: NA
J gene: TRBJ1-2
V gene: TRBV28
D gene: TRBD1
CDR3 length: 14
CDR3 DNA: TGTGCCAGCAGTAAACAGGGGGCAGGGAATGGCTACACCTTC
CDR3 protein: CASSKQGAGNGYTF

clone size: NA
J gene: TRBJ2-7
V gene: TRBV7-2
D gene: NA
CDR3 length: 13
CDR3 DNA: TGTGCCAGCAGCTTAGAACGGGAATACGAGCAGTACTTC
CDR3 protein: CASSLEREYEQYF

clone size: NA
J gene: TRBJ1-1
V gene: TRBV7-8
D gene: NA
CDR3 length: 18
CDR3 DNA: TGTGCCAGCAGCGCCCTTGGGGGTCGTGGGGGCTCCGACACTGAAGCTTTCTTT
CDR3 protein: CASSALGGRGGSDTEAFF

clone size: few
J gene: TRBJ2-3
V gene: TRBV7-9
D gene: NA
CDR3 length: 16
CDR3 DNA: TGTGCCAGCAGCTTGGGAGCTGGTGGAAGCACAGATACGCAGTATTTT
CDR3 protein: CASSLGAGGSTDTQYF

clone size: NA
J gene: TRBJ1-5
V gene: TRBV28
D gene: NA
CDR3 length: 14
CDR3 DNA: TGTGCCAGCAGGCGACAGATCGCCAATCAGCCCCAGCATTTT
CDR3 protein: CASRRQIANQPQHF

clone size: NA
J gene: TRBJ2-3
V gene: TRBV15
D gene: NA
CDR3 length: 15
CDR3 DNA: TGTGCCACCAGCAGAGCGCGGGGCCGCACAGATACGCAGTATTTT
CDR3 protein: CATSRARGRTDTQYF

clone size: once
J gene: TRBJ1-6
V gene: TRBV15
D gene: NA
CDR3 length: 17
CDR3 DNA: TGTGCCACCAGCAGAGGGGTTGAACCCCCCTATAATTCACCCCTCCACTTT
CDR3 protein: CATSRGVEPPYNSPLHF

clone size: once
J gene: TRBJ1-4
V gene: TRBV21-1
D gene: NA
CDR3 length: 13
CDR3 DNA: TGTGCCCGGTCCGGACCTTGCTGGGAAAAACTGTTTTTT
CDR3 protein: CARSGPCWEKLFF

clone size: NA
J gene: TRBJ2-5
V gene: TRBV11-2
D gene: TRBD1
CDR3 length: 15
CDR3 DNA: TGTGCCAGCAGCTTAGACGACAGGGGGCGAGAGACCCAGTACTTC
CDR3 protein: CASSLDDRGRETQYF

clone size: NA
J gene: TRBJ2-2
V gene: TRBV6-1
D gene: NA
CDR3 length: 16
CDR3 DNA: TGTGCCAGCAGTGAAAACGGGCAGGCGGGCACCGGGGAGCTGTTTTTT
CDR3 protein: CASSENGQAGTGELFF

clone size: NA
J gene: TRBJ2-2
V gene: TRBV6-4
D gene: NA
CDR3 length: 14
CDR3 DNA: TGTGCCAGCAGCAACAGTGCGAACACCGGGGAGCTGTTTTTT
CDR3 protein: CASSNSANTGELFF

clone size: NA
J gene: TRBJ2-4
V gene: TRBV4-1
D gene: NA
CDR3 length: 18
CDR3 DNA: TGCGCCAGCAGCCAAGGGGGGGCAAGAATTGGATCCAAAAACATTCAGTACTTC
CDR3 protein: CASSQGGARIGSKNIQYF

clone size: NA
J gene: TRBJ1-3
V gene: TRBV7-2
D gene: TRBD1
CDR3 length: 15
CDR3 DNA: TGTGCCAGCAGCTCGACAGGGACCGCAGGAAACACCATATATTTT
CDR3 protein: CASSSTGTAGNTIYF

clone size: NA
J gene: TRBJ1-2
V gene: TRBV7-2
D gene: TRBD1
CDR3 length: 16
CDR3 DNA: TGTGCCAGCAGCTTAGCCCTTGGACAGGGGGGCTATGGCTACACCTTC
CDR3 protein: CASSLALGQGGYGYTF

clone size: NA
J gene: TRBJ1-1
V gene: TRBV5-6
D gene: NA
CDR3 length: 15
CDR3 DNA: TGTGCCAGCAGCCCCGAGGGTCGGCCGAACACTGAAGCTTTCTTT
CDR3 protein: CASSPEGRPNTEAFF